This T cell receptor beta chain was obtained from a study of T-cell memory formation after mild COVID-19 (dated by TCRdb to the early 2020s). Looking at the study overall: Most TCR sequence clusters were specific to one of the two donors. The cohort was made up of two young adult volunteers, one female and one male, who were previously healthy. Longitudinal TCRalpha and TCRbeta repertoire sequencing tracked T-cell clones expanding and contracting after mild COVID-19 in two donors.

Ficoll-Paque density gradient centrifugation was the method used to isolate PBMCs. This clonotype was counted a few times. The antigen it binds to is not known. Per-nucleotide qualities are absent, and no much larger clonotype sits a single base away. For this chain, trimming is 7 bases at the V end and 4 bases at the J end, and the number of junction bases without a gene match is 7. Per the germline V gene (reference sequence), MNHNY is the CDR1 and SVGAGI is the CDR2. The CDR3 sequence holds 14 residues, the cysteine and phenylalanine included. Left in the record is the CDR3 DNA by itself, 42 bases read in frame from the first base. Sequencing instrument: Illumina NovaSeq 6000. cDNA libraries for TCRalpha and TCRbeta were prepared by 5'RACE using constant-segment primers, with sample barcodes and unique molecular identifiers added. Trizol reagent was used to extract RNA from every sample. The libraries were amplified in two PCR steps, and the second step added a second sample barcode and Illumina TruSeq adapters. Sequencing of the libraries was done on an Illumina NovaSeq, producing 2 x 150 bp paired-end reads. The authors processed their data as follows. With migec v1.2.7, reads were demultiplexed and then collapsed into UMI-guided consensus sequences. Using mixcr v2.1.11, the UMI consensuses were aligned to TRA and TRB V and J templates and assembled into clonotypes. A clonotype was counted as expanded or contracted only if both edgeR and NoisET called the change significant, with noise models trained on biological replicates. For edgeR calls, the thresholds were a false discovery rate-adjusted p below 0.01 and a log2 fold-change of 1. As an exploratory analysis of dynamics, max-normalized trajectories of the 1000 most abundant clonotypes were examined with PCA combined with hierarchical clustering. The CD4 or CD8 phenotype of responding clones was assigned using the separately sequenced CD4+ and CD8+ repertoires. Using fastp at Q25 and MiXCR, TCRdb reprocessed the public reads and kept productive beta chains. For every CDR3 protein sequence, its rows merge into one entry that carries the most common genes and DNA. For this entry, the V and J calls and clone size follow TCRdb and not the study's own pipeline. Within this sample are around 390,000 distinct CDR3 sequences, with approximately 16% of them counted one time only. About 22% of the sample is in the top ten clones.

Broader findings and caveats from the paper: Only a couple of mild cases were covered in the study, and larger cohorts including severe cases with pre-infection samples were considered necessary. Clones that contracted from day 15 to 85 showed balanced CD4/CD8 phenotypes, whereas a second wave of clones that expanded from day 15 to 37 leaned towards CD4+. SARS-CoV-2 specificity was not confirmed for the second-wave clones peaking on day 37. Some responding clones were detected in pre-infection memory, suggesting pre-existing cross-reactive memory T cells joined the SARS-CoV-2 response. Contracting CD4+ clones were located mainly in the CM and EM memory subsets, whereas CD8+ clones were found to be enriched in EMRA.

The receptor's source is a young man who had mild COVID-19 (a few samples of this study predate the infection). The sample titles of this study are shuffled in the database, so cell type and time point are left out; the donor was told from shared clones. The sequence is built from TRBV6-6 and TRBJ1-5; 7 nucleotides in the junction match TRBD1. The sequencing sample was made of PBMCs or a T cell subset sorted from them (not recorded which). The CDR3 corresponds to CASTRQGPNQPQHF. Read as DNA, the sequence is TGTGCCAGCACTAGACAGGGCCCAAATCAGCCCCAGCATTTT.